Listed here are 21 T cell receptor beta chains from one sample, sequenced in a study of cytomegalovirus exposure and HLA in healthy donors. Primers included in the PCR were 60 Vbeta and 13 Jbeta primers. Produced via immunoSEQ multiplex PCR; TCRdb's table is partial and in-frame only. The table shows approximately 130,000 clones, with under 90% occurring only once. Sequencing used PBMCs. The receptor set was obtained from a young man in good health and CMV-seronegative.

This clone was found a few times. J is TRBJ1-2 and V is TRBV9; 9 nucleotides line up with TRBD1. V gave up 4 bases and J gave up 4 bases; unmatched junction bases: 8. CDR3 length: 15 residues. The V gene's germline CDR1 is SGDLS and CDR2 YYNGEE. The CDR3: CASSPHGQGTYGYTF. The CDR3 nucleotides are TGTGCCAGCAGCCCTCATGGACAGGGGACCTATGGCTACACCTTC.

The chain recombines TRBV19 with TRBJ2-2; D might be TRBD1 (5 bases). V lost 4 bases to trimming and J lost 1 base, with 10 bases between them. Germline lookup yields CDR1 LNHDA and CDR2 SQIVND (reference sequence). This CDR3 spans 15 amino acids. This CDR3 reads CASSTGQLNTGELFF. For the CDR3, the DNA is TGTGCCAGTAGTACAGGGCAGCTGAACACCGGGGAGCTGTTTTTT.

J is TRBJ1-5 and V is TRBV11-2; D gene uncertain. Trimming cost V 1 base and J 9 bases, with 10 bases left between them. Per germline, CDR1 SGHAT and CDR2 FQNNGV. The CDR3 is 13 residues long. CDR3 coding DNA: TGTGCCAGCAGCTTAGGATATTTCGGGCCCCAGCATTTT. As protein: CASSLGYFGPQHF.

V gene TRBV5-4 combines with J gene TRBJ1-1, with D possibly matching TRBD1 (6 bases). V lost 4 bases and J lost 1, with 17 bases in between. The CDR3 has 16 residues. From germline, CDR1 is SGHNT and CDR2 YYREEE (reference sequence). The DNA of the CDR3 is TGTGCCAGCAGCGGGGGCGGAGGTAGCCAGAACACTGAAGCTTTCTTT. This encodes CASSGGGGSQNTEAFF.

This chain connects TRBV6-6 to TRBJ2-1; D possibly corresponds to TRBD2 (5 bases). Germline lookup yields CDR1 MNHNY and CDR2 SVGAGI (reference sequence). The CDR3 is made up of 12 amino acids. Trimming cost V 6 bases and J 13 bases, with 16 bases left between them. The CDR3 reads CASRPTQRLQFF. The CDR3 DNA is TGTGCCAGCAGGCCGACTCAGCGGTTACAGTTCTTC.

The chain uses TRBV2 and TRBJ2-2; TRBD1 aligns across 11 bases. Germline V gives CDR1 SNHLY, CDR2 FYNNEI. V lost 10 bases and J lost 0; bases outside the gene matches: 10. The CDR3 has 17 residues. The CDR3 spells CATTGQGEIANTGELFF. In nucleotides, the CDR3 is TGTGCCACAACGGGACAGGGGGAGATTGCGAACACCGGGGAGCTGTTTTTT.

In regard to this clone: Mismatch with germline at one junction end may stem from a read error. The genes are TRBV7-2 and TRBJ1-4; D gene ambiguous. CDR1 and CDR2 from the germline V gene are SGHTA and FQGNSA. This CDR3 is 14 amino acids long. This CDR3 is CASSISTTSEKLFF. In nucleotides, the CDR3 is TGTGCCAGCAGCATCAGCACAACTAGTGAAAAACTGTTTTTT.

The chain has TRBV7-2 and TRBJ2-5; D gene unclear. CDR1 and CDR2 (germline): SGHTA, FQGNSA. This CDR3 comprises 15 residues. Trimming took 1 base from V and 1 from J, leaving 10 bases between them. The CDR3 coding sequence is TGTGCCAGCAGCTTAGTCCCTCGGAGCCAAGAGACCCAGTACTTC. Its translation: CASSLVPRSQETQYF.

The V call is TRBV5-1, the J call TRBJ2-2, with 8 nucleotides matching TRBD2. Germline V gives CDR1 SGHRS, CDR2 YFSETQ. CDR3 length equals 17 residues. V was pared by 3 bases and J by 4 bases, with 11 bases of the junction left unmatched. The CDR3 spells CASSSQPSGGGTGELFF. CDR3 nucleotide sequence: TGCGCCAGCAGCTCACAACCCAGCGGGGGAGGCACCGGGGAGCTGTTTTTT. Filled out from reference TRBV5-1 and TRBJ2-2, the complete variable domain reads KAGVTQTPRYLIKTRGQQVTLSCSPISGHRSVSWYQQTPGQGLQFLFEYFSETQRNKGNFPGRFSGRQFSNSRSEMNVSTLELGDSALYLCASSSQPSGGGTGELFFGEGSRLTVL.

The chain links TRBV27 to TRBJ2-7; 9 bases are shared with TRBD1. There are 14 residues in the CDR3. Germline lookup yields CDR1 MNHEY and CDR2 SMNVEV (reference sequence). V lost 10 bases and J lost 0; bases outside the gene matches: 7. The CDR3 loop reads CATTGQGSSYEQYF. CDR3 bases: TGTGCCACCACCGGACAGGGGAGCTCCTACGAGCAGTACTTC.

The rearrangement joins TRBV4-3 to TRBJ1-1, with D possibly being TRBD1 (6 bases). Looked up from germline, CDR1 is LGHNA and CDR2 is YSLEER. Between the trimmed V and J ends, which lost 4 bases and 4 bases, there was a span of 13 bases. The CDR3 contains 14 residues. CDR3 bases: TGCGCCAGCAGCCTCGAGACAGGAGGCACTGAAGCTTTCTTT. Residues: CASSLETGGTEAFF.

The chain couples TRBV9 to TRBJ2-2; a possible D gene is TRBD1 (6 bases). The CDR3 is 13 residues long. Trimming took off 3 bases at V and 3 bases at J, with 6 bases between the two ends. Germline V gene data show CDR1 as SGDLS and CDR2 as YYNGEE. The CDR3 spells CASSEGDTGELFF. CDR3 bases: TGTGCCAGCAGCGAGGGGGACACCGGGGAGCTGTTTTTT. Full variable domain (missing parts from reference TRBV9 and TRBJ2-2): DSGVTQTPKHLITATGQRVTLRCSPRSGDLSVYWYQQSLDQGLQFLIQYYNGEERAKGNILERFSAQQFPDLHSELNLSSLELGDSALYFCASSEGDTGELFFGEGSRLTVL.

The V and J genes are TRBV30 and TRBJ2-5, with a weak D call TRBD1 (6 bases). Judging by the DNA end, TRBJ2-7 fits better; the J call may be wrong. There are 12 residues in the CDR3. The V gene's germline CDR1 is GTSNPN and CDR2 SVGIG (reference sequence). CDR3 nucleotides: TGTGCCTGGAGTGGACAGGCGATCGAGCAGTACTTC. This encodes CAWSGQAIEQYF.

This clone was counted a few times. The chain uses TRBV5-5 and TRBJ1-2, with D unclear. There are 15 residues in the CDR3. Germline lookup yields CDR1 SGHKS and CDR2 YYEKEE (reference sequence). Trimming stripped 2 bases from V and 2 bases from J, with 13 bases between. The CDR3 loop reads CASSFPGRENYGYTF. CDR3 in DNA: TGTGCCAGCAGCTTCCCGGGGAGGGAGAACTATGGCTACACCTTC.

V is TRBV28 and J is TRBJ1-1; the D gene is possibly TRBD1 (5 bases). The germline gives CDR1 MDHEN, CDR2 SYDVKM. Trimming took 5 bases from V and 0 from J, leaving 16 bases between them. This CDR3 has 16 residues. The CDR3 sequence: CASSTGRGKMNTEAFF. In DNA form, the CDR3 reads TGTGCCAGCAGTACCGGGAGGGGAAAAATGAACACTGAAGCTTTCTTT.

The chain couples TRBV6-5 to TRBJ2-1; TRBD1 matches 8 bases. Germline V gives CDR1 MNHEY, CDR2 SVGAGI. The ends lost 0 bases at V and 5 bases at J; junction bases unmatched: 6. The CDR3 runs to 16 residues. In DNA form, the CDR3 reads TGTGCCAGCAGTTACTCCGGGACAGGTGCACACAATGAGCAGTTCTTC. This sequence encodes CASSYSGTGAHNEQFF.

In this sample, this clone turned up a few times. The chain uses TRBV25-1 and TRBJ1-2; D is unclear. Germline CDR1 is MGHDK and CDR2 is SYGVNS. The CDR3 has 16 residues. V was cut by 3 bases and J by 6 bases, with 20 bases left in between. CDR3 DNA: TGTGCCAGCAGTGACTATTCGGCGGGAGTGGGGAATGGCTACACCTTC. Translating it yields CASSDYSAGVGNGYTF.

DNA of the CDR3: TGTGCCAGCAGCTTGGGGCAGGGGACCTATGGCTACACCTTC. Translating it yields CASSLGQGTYGYTF. This chain joins TRBV5-6 and TRBJ1-2; TRBD1 is a possible D gene (6 bases). Between the trimmed V and J ends, which lost 0 bases and 4 bases, there was a span of 10 bases. CDR1 SGHDT and CDR2 YYEEEE come from the germline V gene. The CDR3 consists of 14 residues.

The J gene is TRBJ1-4, the V gene TRBV7-9; 9 positions match TRBD1. The CDR3 length is 17 residues. Germline CDR1 SEHNR, CDR2 FQNEAQ (reference sequence). The J segment lost 1 base and the V segment lost 5 bases, leaving 8 bases of the junction unmatched. The CDR3, as DNA: TGTGCCAGCAGCAACTGGGACAGGGTTGTAACTAATGAAAAACTGTTTTTT. Amino acids: CASSNWDRVVTNEKLFF. The full variable domain, with the rest looked up from reference TRBV7-9 and TRBJ1-4, is DTGVSQNPRHKITKRGQNVTFRCDPISEHNRLYWYRQTLGQGPEFLTYFQNEAQLEKSRLLSDRFSAERPKGSFSTLEIQRTEQGDSAMYLCASSNWDRVVTNEKLFFGSGTQLSVL.

The rearrangement uses TRBV4-1 and TRBJ1-1; TRBD1 matches at 7 bases. CDR1 and CDR2 (germline): MGHRA, YSYEKL. Germline trimming cut 11 bases from V and 5 bases from J; bases unmatched to any gene: 11. This CDR3 has 13 amino acids. The CDR3 reads CALNRGWGTEAFF. The CDR3 DNA reads as TGCGCCCTGAACAGGGGATGGGGGACTGAAGCTTTCTTT.

V gene TRBV4-2 combines with J gene TRBJ2-3; 8 bases are shared with TRBD2. CDR1 LGHNA and CDR2 YNFKEQ come from the germline V gene. The CDR3 has 19 amino acids. With 3 bases clipped from V and 0 bases from J, the junction kept 14 bases outside the gene matches. In DNA form, the CDR3 reads TGTGCCAGCAGCCACCCCCGAGGGTCGGGGGGGAGTAGCACAGATACGCAGTATTTT. Residues: CASSHPRGSGGSSTDTQYF.